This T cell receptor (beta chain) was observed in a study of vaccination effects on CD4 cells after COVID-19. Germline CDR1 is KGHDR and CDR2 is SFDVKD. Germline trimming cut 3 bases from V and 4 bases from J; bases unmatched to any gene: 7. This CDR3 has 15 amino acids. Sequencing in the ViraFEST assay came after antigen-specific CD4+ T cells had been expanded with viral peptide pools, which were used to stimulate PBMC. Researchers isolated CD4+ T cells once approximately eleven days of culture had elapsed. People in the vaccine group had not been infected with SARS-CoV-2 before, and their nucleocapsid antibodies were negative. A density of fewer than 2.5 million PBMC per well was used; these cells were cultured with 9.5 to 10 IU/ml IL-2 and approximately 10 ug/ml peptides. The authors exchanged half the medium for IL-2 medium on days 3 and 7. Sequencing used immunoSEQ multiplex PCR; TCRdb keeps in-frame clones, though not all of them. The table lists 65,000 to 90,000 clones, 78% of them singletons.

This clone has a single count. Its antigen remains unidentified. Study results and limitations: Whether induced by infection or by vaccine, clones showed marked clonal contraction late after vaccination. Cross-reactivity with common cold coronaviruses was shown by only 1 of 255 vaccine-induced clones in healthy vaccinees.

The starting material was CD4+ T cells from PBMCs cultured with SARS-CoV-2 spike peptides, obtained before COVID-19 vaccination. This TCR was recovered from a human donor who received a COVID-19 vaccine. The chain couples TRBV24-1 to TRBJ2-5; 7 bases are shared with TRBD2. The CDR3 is CATSDTGGEGETQYF. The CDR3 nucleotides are TGTGCCACCAGTGATACAGGAGGGGAGGGAGAGACCCAGTACTTC.